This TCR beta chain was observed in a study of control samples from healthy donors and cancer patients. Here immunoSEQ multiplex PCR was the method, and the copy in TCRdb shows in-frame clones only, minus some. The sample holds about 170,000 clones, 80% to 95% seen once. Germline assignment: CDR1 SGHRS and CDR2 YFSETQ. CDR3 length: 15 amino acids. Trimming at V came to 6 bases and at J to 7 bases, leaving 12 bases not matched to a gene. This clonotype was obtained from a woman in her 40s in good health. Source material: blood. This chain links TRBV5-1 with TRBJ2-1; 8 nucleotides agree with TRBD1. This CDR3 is CASTLGQGGRNEQFF. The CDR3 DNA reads TGCGCCAGCACCTTAGGACAGGGCGGTAGGAATGAGCAGTTCTTC.